A single sample is the source of the 24 T cell receptor beta chains below, sequenced in a study of siplizumab effects on memory and regulatory T cells. The protocol was immunoSEQ multiplex PCR, while the TCRdb copy is restricted to in-frame clones and leaves out a portion. The data show around 95,000 clones, around 92% seen once. Input material: CD4+ T cells sorted from blood. These receptors were obtained from a human donor in good health.

This clone appeared once. The chain employs TRBV6-6 and TRBJ1-4; 8 bases match TRBD1. V shed 2 bases and J 4 bases; nucleotides not matched to a gene: 3. Germline CDR1 and CDR2: MNHNY and SVGAGI (reference sequence). The CDR3 runs to 15 residues. The DNA of the CDR3 is TGTGCCAGCAGTTACGGGGGACAGGTTAATGAAAAACTGTTTTTT. Residues: CASSYGGQVNEKLFF.

The CDR3: CASSYGTLSYEQYF. DNA for the CDR3: TGTGCCAGCAGTTACGGGACGCTCTCCTACGAGCAGTACTTC. The chain uses TRBV6-5 and TRBJ2-7; possibly TRBD1 or TRBD2 for D (5 bases each). In germline, CDR1 is MNHEY, CDR2 SVGAGI. CDR3 size: 14 residues. The V end lost 2 bases, the J end lost 0 bases, and 8 bases lay between the germline ends.

The V call is TRBV30, the J call TRBJ1-6; TRBD1 matches at 7 bases. The CDR3 has 12 amino acids. From germline, CDR1 is GTSNPN and CDR2 SVGIG (reference sequence). J lost 10 bases, V lost 3 bases, and 3 bases had no gene match. In DNA form, the CDR3 reads TGTGCCTGGAGGCAGGGGGGGTCACCCCTCCACTTT. It codes for CAWRQGGSPLHF.

The chain joins TRBV12-5 to TRBJ2-3; D remains ambiguous. CDR3 length: 15 amino acids. V lost 6 bases to trimming and J lost 1 base, with 14 bases between them. CDR1 LGHNT and CDR2 FRNRAP come from the germline V gene. CDR3 in DNA: TGTGCTAGTGGGCTGGCAGGACCTCGCACAGATACGCAGTATTTT. This encodes CASGLAGPRTDTQYF.

This clone has just one count. The chain combines TRBV7-2 with TRBJ2-7; the D gene is possibly TRBD2 (5 bases). The CDR3 length is 13 residues. Looked up from germline, CDR1 is SGHTA and CDR2 is FQGNSA. Trimming stripped 8 bases from V and 3 bases from J, with 14 bases between. The CDR3 region has the DNA TGTGCCAGCGGGAGTAGGGCGGACTACGAGCAGTACTTC. Encoded protein: CASGSRADYEQYF.

V usage is TRBV28 and J usage is TRBJ2-5; maybe TRBD1 (5 bases). The CDR3 has 12 residues. Deletions cut 6 bases from V and 11 bases from J, with 16 bases between. Germline V gives CDR1 MDHEN, CDR2 SYDVKM. The CDR3 loop reads CASRPQGTEQYF. The CDR3 coding sequence is TGTGCCAGCAGACCGCAGGGAACCGAACAGTACTTC.

The rearrangement links TRBV12-5 to TRBJ2-3; D remains ambiguous. From germline, CDR1 is LGHNT and CDR2 FRNRAP. With 5 bases removed from V and 3 bases from J, the gap between germline ends came to 12 bases. The CDR3 is 14 amino acids. The CDR3 DNA follows: TGTGCTAGTGGTCGGGTTTTACGGACAGATACGCAGTATTTT. Its protein is CASGRVLRTDTQYF. The variable domain in full, completed from reference TRBV12-5 and TRBJ2-3, reads DARVTQTPRHKVTEMGQEVTMRCQPILGHNTVFWYRQTMMQGLELLAYFRNRAPLDDSGMPKDRFSAEMPDATLATLKIQPSEPRDSAVYFCASGRVLRTDTQYFGPGTRLTVL.

In its sample, this clone was seen a few times. The chain is built from TRBV6-1 and TRBJ1-1; D is uncertain. V dropped 2 bases and J dropped 2 bases, with 9 bases sitting between them. The germline V gene encodes CDR1 MNHNS and CDR2 SASEGT. The CDR3 is 14 amino acids. As DNA, the CDR3 is TGTGCCAGCAGTGAAAGCCTGGGAAACACTGAAGCTTTCTTT. Encoded protein: CASSESLGNTEAFF.

The gene calls are TRBV15 and TRBJ2-4; maybe TRBD2 (5 bases). From germline, CDR1 is LNHNV and CDR2 YYDKDF (reference sequence). The CDR3 length is 13 residues. The V end lost 6 bases, the J end lost 9 bases, and 15 bases lay between the germline ends. The CDR3 region has the DNA TGTGCCACCAGGACTACCATAGATGCCATTCAGTACTTC. Translation gives CATRTTIDAIQYF.

CDR3 residues: CASSKFLLRVQGRGMQPQHF. DNA for the CDR3: TGTGCCAGCAGCAAATTCCTCCTCCGGGTACAGGGGAGGGGGATGCAGCCCCAGCATTTT. V is TRBV21-1 and J is TRBJ1-5. TRBV21-1 is tagged as a pseudogene. The CDR3 has 20 residues.

This chain connects TRBV7-2 to TRBJ2-5; D uncertain. This CDR3 has 13 residues. Germline lookup yields CDR1 SGHTA and CDR2 FQGNSA. V was clipped by 1 base and J by 3 bases, with 6 bases between them. In nucleotides, the CDR3 is TGTGCCAGCAGCTTAGGAGAGAAAGAGACCCAGTACTTC. Encoded protein: CASSLGEKETQYF.

The V call is TRBV11-2, the J call TRBJ2-7; 7 bases match TRBD1. Germline assignment: CDR1 SGHAT and CDR2 FQNNGV. The CDR3 is 13 amino acids. The junction had 10 bases not matched to a gene; V was cut back by 8 bases and J by 6 bases. DNA for the CDR3: TGTGCCAGCGCGCGAGGGGCAGGGGGCGAGCAGTACTTC. Protein sequence: CASARGAGGEQYF.

The chain links TRBV7-9 to TRBJ1-1; D gene ambiguous. The CDR3 extends over 12 amino acids. Germline V gene data show CDR1 as SEHNR and CDR2 as FQNEAQ (reference sequence). Deletions cut 5 bases from V and 12 bases from J, with 16 bases between. CDR3 nucleotide sequence: TGTGCCAGCAGCCCCCAAGGCGGGTGGTCTTTCTTT. Its translation: CASSPQGGWSFF.

This chain links TRBV18 with TRBJ1-1; D is unclear. V was cut by 3 bases and J by 5 bases, with 13 bases left in between. CDR3 length equals 14 residues. Germline V lookup: CDR1 KGHSH, CDR2 LQKENI. CDR3 amino acids: CASSPGTLRTEAFF. The CDR3, as DNA: TGTGCCAGCTCACCCGGCACCCTCAGAACTGAAGCTTTCTTT. The full variable domain, its missing parts supplied by reference TRBV18 and TRBJ1-1, is NAGVMQNPRHLVRRRGQEARLRCSPMKGHSHVYWYRQLPEEGLKFMVYLQKENIIDESGMPKERFSAEFPKEGPSILRIQQVVRGDSAAYFCASSPGTLRTEAFFGQGTRLTVV.

This clone appeared once. The chain employs TRBV27 and TRBJ2-3; TRBD1 matches 8 bases. CDR1 and CDR2 from the germline V gene are MNHEY and SMNVEV (reference sequence). The CDR3 consists of 15 residues. V dropped 5 bases and J dropped 1; count of bases not matched to a gene: 5. The CDR3 spells CASSTPGQGTDTQYF. The CDR3 DNA reads TGTGCCAGCAGTACTCCGGGACAGGGCACAGATACGCAGTATTTT.

This rearrangement joins TRBV5-5 to TRBJ2-7, with unresolved D. V was trimmed by 1 base and J by 7 bases, leaving 9 bases between them. The CDR3 has 12 residues. The germline V gene encodes CDR1 SGHKS and CDR2 YYEKEE (reference sequence). This CDR3 reads CASSLQEREQYF. CDR3 nucleotides: TGTGCCAGCAGCTTGCAGGAACGGGAGCAGTACTTC.

The CDR3 sequence is CASSYQGLAAGELFF. The DNA of the CDR3 is TGTGCCAGCAGTTACCAGGGACTAGCGGCCGGGGAGCTGTTTTTT. The rearrangement uses TRBV6-5 and TRBJ2-2, with 11 bases matching TRBD2. The CDR3 sequence is 15 residues long. Trimming cost V 2 bases and J 6 bases; bases outside gene matches: 2. Germline CDR1 and CDR2: MNHEY and SVGAGI.

This chain joins TRBV28 and TRBJ1-3; D is unclear. Per germline, CDR1 MDHEN and CDR2 SYDVKM. V shed 6 bases and J shed 0 bases, with 18 bases lying between them. CDR3 length equals 17 residues. In DNA, the CDR3 is TGTGCCAGCAGACCGGTACGAGCTATTAGCTCTGGAAACACCATATATTTT. Translation gives CASRPVRAISSGNTIYF. The entire variable domain, with the rest obtained from reference TRBV28 and TRBJ1-3, is as follows: DVKVTQSSRYLVKRTGEKVFLECVQDMDHENMFWYRQDPGLGLRLIYFSYDVKMKEKGDIPEGYSVSREKKERFSLILESASTNQTSMYLCASRPVRAISSGNTIYFGEGSWLTVV.

The chain uses TRBV27 and TRBJ2-5; D perhaps matches TRBD1 (5 bases). Germline V gene lookup returns CDR1 MNHEY and CDR2 SMNVEV (reference sequence). Trimming removed 3 bases at V and 4 bases at J, with 9 bases between. This CDR3 is built from 13 residues. This CDR3 reads CASSFRQGETQYF. In DNA form, the CDR3 reads TGTGCCAGCAGTTTCCGGCAGGGAGAGACCCAGTACTTC.

The chain carries TRBV7-3 and TRBJ2-3, with 9 positions matching TRBD2. Per the germline V gene, CDR1 is SGHTA and CDR2 is FQGTGA. This CDR3 has 17 residues. Losses at the gene ends were 2 bases for V and 6 bases for J; bases not matched to a gene: 12. This CDR3 reads CASSLSAGGGARDTQYF. The CDR3 DNA reads as TGTGCCAGCAGCTTATCGGCCGGCGGGGGGGCCAGGGATACGCAGTATTTT.

This chain joins TRBV7-3 and TRBJ2-5, with D unresolved. The V end lost 5 bases, the J end lost 5 bases, and 12 bases lay between the germline ends. This CDR3 has 13 residues. Germline V lookup: CDR1 SGHTA, CDR2 FQGTGA. CDR3 DNA: TGTGCCAGCAGCATCGGTGGGCGGGAGACCCAGTACTTC. Its translation is CASSIGGRETQYF.

J is TRBJ2-3 and V is TRBV2, with D possibly matching TRBD2 (5 bases). Germline V CDR1 and CDR2: SNHLY, FYNNEI. The V and J ends lost 6 bases and 1 base respectively, with 8 bases between them. The CDR3 is 13 residues long. In nucleotides, the CDR3 is TGTGCCAGCAGGAACGGGGGCACAGATACGCAGTATTTT. This gives the protein CASRNGGTDTQYF.

J is TRBJ2-7 and V is TRBV7-2; tentative D call: TRBD2 (5 bases). Germline lookup yields CDR1 SGHTA and CDR2 FQGNSA. With 8 bases removed from V and 4 bases from J, the gap between germline ends came to 9 bases. The CDR3 covers 11 residues. Written as DNA, the CDR3 is TGTGCCAGCGGACGACTATACGAGCAGTACTTC. Protein product: CASGRLYEQYF.

This chain uses TRBV1 with TRBJ1-1. TRBV1 counts as a pseudogene. The CDR3 consists of 15 residues. This CDR3 is CTSSTHFPGDTEAFF. CDR3 in DNA: TGCACCAGCAGCACCCATTTCCCCGGGGACACTGAAGCTTTCTTT.